A selection of T cell receptor beta chains follows, all from one sample in a study of OX40 agonist ivuxolimab in advanced cancers. Sequencing used immunoSEQ multiplex PCR; TCRdb keeps in-frame clones, though not all of them. The sample consists of tens of thousands of clones, around 78% of them appearing once. The sequences come from CD4+ or CD8+ T cells sorted from blood, collected in a trial of the OX40 agonist ivuxolimab. The source is an adult with an advanced solid tumor such as melanoma, head and neck, liver or kidney cancer. CDR3s include the opening cysteine and the closing phenylalanine or tryptophan. D genes are given only for firm matches. Clone size is not always given. Where it is, it says once, few, many or a class for expanded clones.

CDR3aa	CDR3nt	abundance	j_gene	v_gene	d_gene
CASSLANLGTDTQYF	TGTGCCAGCAGCTTAGCCAACTTAGGCACAGATACGCAGTATTTT	.	TRBJ2-3	TRBV7-9	.
CASRHTSGGVDTQYF	TGTGCCAGCAGACACACTAGCGGGGGGGTAGATACGCAGTATTTT	.	TRBJ2-3	TRBV27	TRBD2
CAWSVGVSNYGYTF	TGTGCCTGGAGTGTAGGGGTTTCTAACTATGGCTACACCTTC	.	TRBJ1-2	TRBV30	.
CASSLTSTRDNEQFF	TGTGCCAGCAGCTTGACTAGCACGAGGGACAATGAGCAGTTCTTC	.	TRBJ2-1	TRBV7-3	TRBD2
CAWSALGNTIYF	TGTGCCTGGAGTGCACTAGGAAACACCATATATTTT	.	TRBJ1-3	TRBV30	.
CASSQDFSGGAGNIQYF	TGCGCCAGCAGCCAAGATTTTAGCGGGGGGGCGGGAAACATTCAGTACTTC	.	TRBJ2-4	TRBV4-3	TRBD2
CASSRSGDQETQYF	TGTGCCAGCAGTCGCAGCGGGGACCAAGAGACCCAGTACTTC	once	TRBJ2-5	TRBV5-6	TRBD2
CASSFGQSNEKLFF	TGTGCCAGCAGTTTTGGGCAGAGTAATGAAAAACTGTTTTTT	.	TRBJ1-4	TRBV27	.
CASSSGTIASREKLFF	TGTGCCAGCAGCTCCGGGACAATAGCATCGAGGGAAAAACTGTTTTTT	.	TRBJ1-4	TRBV11-1	.
CASSPVRGEGVNNSPLHF	TGTGCCAGCTCACCTGTAAGAGGGGAGGGAGTTAATAATTCACCCCTCCACTTT	.	TRBJ1-6	TRBV18	.
CASSPSRGPVETQYF	TGTGCCAGCAGTCCGAGCAGGGGGCCGGTGGAGACCCAGTACTTC	.	TRBJ2-5	TRBV27	TRBD1
CAWSKGRSNTGELFF	TGTGCCTGGAGTAAAGGCAGATCGAACACCGGGGAGCTGTTTTTT	.	TRBJ2-2	TRBV30	.
CASRLEGAFF	TGCGCCAGCAGATTAGAGGGGGCTTTCTTT	.	TRBJ1-1	TRBV10-1	.
CASSAETGNTIYF	TGCGCCAGCAGCGCCGAGACTGGGAACACCATATATTTT	.	TRBJ1-3	TRBV5-1	.
CASSRGINTEAFF	TGTGCCAGCAGTAGGGGGATCAACACTGAAGCTTTCTTT	.	TRBJ1-1	TRBV6-1	.
CASNKGESTDTQYF	TGTGCCAGCAACAAAGGGGAAAGCACAGATACGCAGTATTTT	.	TRBJ2-3	TRBV2	.
CAINPGDEGYGYTF	TGTGCCATCAACCCAGGGGACGAGGGATATGGCTACACCTTC	.	TRBJ1-2	TRBV10-3	.